This TCR beta chain stems from a study of graft-versus-host responses after intestinal transplantation. Produced via immunoSEQ multiplex PCR; TCRdb's table is partial and in-frame only. The sample lists fewer than 110,000 clones; roughly 93% were seen once. In its sample, this clone was seen a few times. Its antigen is unknown. Germline CDR1 reads ENHRY; CDR2 reads SYGVKD. This CDR3 spans 12 amino acids. V was pared by 4 bases and J by 8 bases, with 11 bases between. The J gene is TRBJ1-1, the V gene TRBV10-3, with a weak D call TRBD1 (5 bases). This TCR derives from a human donor who received an intestinal transplant. Sequencing was performed on unstimulated CD8+ T cells sorted from spleen or lymph node cells, taken before intestinal transplant. The CDR3 region has the DNA TGTGCCATCAGTGGGACAAACGCCGAAGCTTTCTTT. This encodes CAISGTNAEAFF.